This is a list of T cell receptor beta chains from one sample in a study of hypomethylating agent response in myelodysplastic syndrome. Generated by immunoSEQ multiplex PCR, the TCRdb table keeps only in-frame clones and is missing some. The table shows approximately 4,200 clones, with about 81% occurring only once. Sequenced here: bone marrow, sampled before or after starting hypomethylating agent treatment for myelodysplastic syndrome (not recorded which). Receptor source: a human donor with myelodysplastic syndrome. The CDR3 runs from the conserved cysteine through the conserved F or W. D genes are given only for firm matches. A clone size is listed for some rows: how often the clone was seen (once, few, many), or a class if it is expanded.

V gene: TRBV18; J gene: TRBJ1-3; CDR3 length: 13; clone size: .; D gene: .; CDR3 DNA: TGTGCCAGCTCACCAGGGACTGGAGACACCATATATTTT; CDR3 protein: CASSPGTGDTIYF
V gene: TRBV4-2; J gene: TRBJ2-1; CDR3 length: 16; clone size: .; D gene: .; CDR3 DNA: TGTGCCAGCAGCCAAGATCGGACCCCCCGGGGCAATGAGCAGTTCTTC; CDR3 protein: CASSQDRTPRGNEQFF
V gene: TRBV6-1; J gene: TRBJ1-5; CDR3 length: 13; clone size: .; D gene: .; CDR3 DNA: TGTGCCAGCAGTGCCCAGGGCGACCAGCCCCAGCATTTT; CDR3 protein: CASSAQGDQPQHF
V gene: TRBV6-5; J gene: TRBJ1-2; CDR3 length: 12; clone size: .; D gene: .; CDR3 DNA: TGTGCCAGCAGTTACGAAAAGGGAGGCTACACCTTC; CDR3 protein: CASSYEKGGYTF
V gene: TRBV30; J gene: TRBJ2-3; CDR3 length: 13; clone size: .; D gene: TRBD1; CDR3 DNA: TGTGCCCTTCGACAGGGTAGCACAGATACGCAGTATTTT; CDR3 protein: CALRQGSTDTQYF
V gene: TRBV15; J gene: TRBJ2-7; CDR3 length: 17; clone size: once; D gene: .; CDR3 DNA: TGTGCCACCAGCAGAGATCCCCAGGGGTTAAGCTCCTACGAGCAGTACTTC; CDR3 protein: CATSRDPQGLSSYEQYF
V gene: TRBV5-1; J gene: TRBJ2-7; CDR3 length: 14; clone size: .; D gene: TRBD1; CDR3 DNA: TGCGCCAGCAGCTTGGCAGGGGGTATGCACGAGCAGTACTTC; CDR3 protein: CASSLAGGMHEQYF
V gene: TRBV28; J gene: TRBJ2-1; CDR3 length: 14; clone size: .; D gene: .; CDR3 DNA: TGTGCCAGCAGTTTGTTGGCGTTAGGGAATGAGCAGTTCTTC; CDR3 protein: CASSLLALGNEQFF
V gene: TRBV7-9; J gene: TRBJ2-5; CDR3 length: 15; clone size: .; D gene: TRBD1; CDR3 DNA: TGTGCCAGCAGCTTGGGACAGGGGCCGGGAGAGACCCAGTACTTC; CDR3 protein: CASSLGQGPGETQYF
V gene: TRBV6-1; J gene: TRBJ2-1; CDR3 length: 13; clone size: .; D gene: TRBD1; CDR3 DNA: TGTGCCAGCAGGGACAGGGGCCCCAATGAGCAGTTCTTC; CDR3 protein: CASRDRGPNEQFF
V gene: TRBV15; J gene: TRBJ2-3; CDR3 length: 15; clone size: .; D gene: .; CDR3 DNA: TGTGCCACCAGCAGAGGTGGGGGACTCACAGATACGCAGTATTTT; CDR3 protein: CATSRGGGLTDTQYF
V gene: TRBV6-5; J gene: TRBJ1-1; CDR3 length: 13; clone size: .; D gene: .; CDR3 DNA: TGTGCCAGCAGATTAACCGTGAACACTGAAGCTTTCTTT; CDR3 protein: CASRLTVNTEAFF
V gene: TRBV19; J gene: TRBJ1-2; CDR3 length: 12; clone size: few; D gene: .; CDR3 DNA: TGTGCCAGTAGTATGGAGTACTATGGCTACACCTTC; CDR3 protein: CASSMEYYGYTF
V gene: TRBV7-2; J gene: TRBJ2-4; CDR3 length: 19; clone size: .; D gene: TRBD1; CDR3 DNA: TGTGCCAGCAGCTTACGAGGACAGGGAGGAAGTGTAGCCAAAAACATTCAGTACTTC; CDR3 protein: CASSLRGQGGSVAKNIQYF
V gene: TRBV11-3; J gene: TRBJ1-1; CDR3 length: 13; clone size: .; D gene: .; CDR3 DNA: TGTGCCAGCAGCTCTGGACCTCGCACTGAAGCTTTCTTT; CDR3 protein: CASSSGPRTEAFF
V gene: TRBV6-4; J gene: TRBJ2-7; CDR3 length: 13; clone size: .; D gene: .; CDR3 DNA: TGTGCCAGCATTGACAGACCATCCTACGAGCAGTACTTC; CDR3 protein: CASIDRPSYEQYF
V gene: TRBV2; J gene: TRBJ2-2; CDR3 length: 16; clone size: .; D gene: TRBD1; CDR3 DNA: TGTGCCAGCTTGACAGGGGGCGCGTCTTACACCGGGGAGCTGTTTTTT; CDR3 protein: CASLTGGASYTGELFF
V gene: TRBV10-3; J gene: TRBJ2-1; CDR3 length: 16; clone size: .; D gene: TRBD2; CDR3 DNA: TGTGCCATCAGTGTGGGTCGTGGGGGGGGTGGCAATGAGCAGTTCTTC; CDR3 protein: CAISVGRGGGGNEQFF
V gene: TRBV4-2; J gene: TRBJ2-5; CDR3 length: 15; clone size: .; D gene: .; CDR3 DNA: TGTGCCAGCAGTTACGGAATAGGAGTGGGGGAGACCCAGTACTTC; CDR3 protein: CASSYGIGVGETQYF
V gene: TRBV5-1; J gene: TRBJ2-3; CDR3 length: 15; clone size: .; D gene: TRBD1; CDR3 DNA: TGCGCCAGCAGCTTGGTCGGGACAGGGTCAGATACGCAGTATTTT; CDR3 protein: CASSLVGTGSDTQYF
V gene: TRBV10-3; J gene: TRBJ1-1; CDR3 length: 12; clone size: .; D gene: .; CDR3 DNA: TGTGCCATCAGTGAGGATGACAGGCGCGCTTTCTTT; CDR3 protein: CAISEDDRRAFF
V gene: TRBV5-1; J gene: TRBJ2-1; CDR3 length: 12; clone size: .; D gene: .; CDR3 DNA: TGCGCCAGCAGCTTGTCCCATAATGAGCAGTTCTTC; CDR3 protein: CASSLSHNEQFF
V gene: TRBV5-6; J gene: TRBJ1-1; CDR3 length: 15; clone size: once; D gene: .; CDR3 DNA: TGTGCCAGCAGCCGTTTACCACTTCTGAACACTGAAGCTTTCTTT; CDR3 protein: CASSRLPLLNTEAFF
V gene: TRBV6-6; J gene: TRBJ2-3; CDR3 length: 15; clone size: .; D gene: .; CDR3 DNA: TGTGCCAGCAGTTACGCGAGGGGCGCGGTAGATACGCAGTATTTT; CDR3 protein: CASSYARGAVDTQYF
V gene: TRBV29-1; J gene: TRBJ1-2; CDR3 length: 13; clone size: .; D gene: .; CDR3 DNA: TGCAGCGTTTATCACGACTTACTCTATGGCTACACCTTC; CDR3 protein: CSVYHDLLYGYTF
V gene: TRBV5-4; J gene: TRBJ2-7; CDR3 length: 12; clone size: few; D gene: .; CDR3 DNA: TGTGCCAGCAGCTTGGACGGTTACGAGCAGTACTTC; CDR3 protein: CASSLDGYEQYF
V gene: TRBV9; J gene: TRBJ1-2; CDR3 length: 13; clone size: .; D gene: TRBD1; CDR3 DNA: TGTGCCAGCAGCGTTGACAGGGCCTATGGCTACACCTTC; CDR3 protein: CASSVDRAYGYTF
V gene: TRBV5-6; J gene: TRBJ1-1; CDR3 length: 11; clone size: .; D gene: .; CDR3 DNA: TGTGCCAGCACCATCGGGGGTAGGGCTTTCTTT; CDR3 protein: CASTIGGRAFF
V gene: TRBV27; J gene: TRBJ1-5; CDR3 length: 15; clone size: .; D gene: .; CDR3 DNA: TGTGCCAGCAGCCTTAGCGGTATGGGCGGTCAGCCCCAGCATTTT; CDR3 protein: CASSLSGMGGQPQHF
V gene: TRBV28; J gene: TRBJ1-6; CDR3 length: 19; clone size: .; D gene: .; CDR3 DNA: TGTGCCAGCAGCCTCGTCGGCAGGGCAGAGCTTGGGGTGAATTCACCCCTCCACTTT; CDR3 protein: CASSLVGRAELGVNSPLHF
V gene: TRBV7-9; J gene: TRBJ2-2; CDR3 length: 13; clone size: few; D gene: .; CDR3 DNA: TGTGCCAGCAGCTTAGAAGGGACCGGGGAGCTGTTTTTT; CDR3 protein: CASSLEGTGELFF
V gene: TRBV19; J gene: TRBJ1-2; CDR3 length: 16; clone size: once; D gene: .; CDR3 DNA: TGTGCCAGTGGGATGGGAACCCATCAAATTCAGGGAGGCTACACCTTC; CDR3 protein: CASGMGTHQIQGGYTF
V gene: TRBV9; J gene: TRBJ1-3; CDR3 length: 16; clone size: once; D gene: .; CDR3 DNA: TGTGCCAGCAGCGCAGGGGCGGTAAGCTCTGGAAACACCATATATTTT; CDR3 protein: CASSAGAVSSGNTIYF
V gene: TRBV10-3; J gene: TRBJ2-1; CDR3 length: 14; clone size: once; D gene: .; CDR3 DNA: TGTGCCATCAGTGAGTTAGGCAGGGGAGATGAGCAGTTCTTC; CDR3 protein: CAISELGRGDEQFF
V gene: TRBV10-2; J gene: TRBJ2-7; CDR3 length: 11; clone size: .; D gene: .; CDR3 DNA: TGCGCCAGCAGTGATTCCTACGAGCAGTACTTC; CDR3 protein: CASSDSYEQYF
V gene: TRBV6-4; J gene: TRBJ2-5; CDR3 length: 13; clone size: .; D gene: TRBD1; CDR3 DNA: TGTGCCAGCAGCCTGACAGGGGTTGAGACCCAGTACTTC; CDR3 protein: CASSLTGVETQYF
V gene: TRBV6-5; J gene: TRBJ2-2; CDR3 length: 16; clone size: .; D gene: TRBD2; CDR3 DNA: TGTGCCAGCAGTTACTCACGGGGGGGAAGTCGCGGGGAGCTGTTTTTT; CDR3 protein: CASSYSRGGSRGELFF
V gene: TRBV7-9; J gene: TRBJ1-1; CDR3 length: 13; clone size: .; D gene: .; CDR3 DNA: TGTGCCAGCAGCTTAGAGGGCGCAGGTGAAGCTTTCTTT; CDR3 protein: CASSLEGAGEAFF
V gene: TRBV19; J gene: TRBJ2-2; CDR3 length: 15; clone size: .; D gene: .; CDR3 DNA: TGTGCCAGTAGGGGGGGGCAGGGAGAATTCGGGGAGCTGTTTTTT; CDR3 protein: CASRGGQGEFGELFF
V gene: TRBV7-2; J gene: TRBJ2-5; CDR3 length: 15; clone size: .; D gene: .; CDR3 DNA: TGTGCCAGCAGTCCCCCAGAAGGGTGGAGGGAGACCCAGTACTTC; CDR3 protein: CASSPPEGWRETQYF
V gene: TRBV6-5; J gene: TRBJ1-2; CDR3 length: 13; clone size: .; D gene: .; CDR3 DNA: TGTGCCAGCAGTAAGGACGGCTACTATGGCTACACCTTC; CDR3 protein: CASSKDGYYGYTF
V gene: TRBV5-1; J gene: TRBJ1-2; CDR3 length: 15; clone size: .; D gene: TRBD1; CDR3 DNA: TGCGCCAGCAGCTTGACGGGACAGGGCCTGTATGGCTACACCTTC; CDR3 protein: CASSLTGQGLYGYTF
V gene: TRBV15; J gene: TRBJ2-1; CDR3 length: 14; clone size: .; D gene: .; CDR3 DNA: TGTGCCACCAGCAGAGATCTCAGAGGGTATGAGCAGTTCTTC; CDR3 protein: CATSRDLRGYEQFF
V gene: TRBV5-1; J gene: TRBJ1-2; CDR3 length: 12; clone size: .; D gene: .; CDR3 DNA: TGCGCCAGCAGCTTGGTAGGGTATGGCTACACCTTC; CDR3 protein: CASSLVGYGYTF
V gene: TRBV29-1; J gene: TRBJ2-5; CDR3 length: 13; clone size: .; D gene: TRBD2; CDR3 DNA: TGCAGCTCTCGGCCTAGCGGGTTAGAGACCCAGTACTTC; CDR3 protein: CSSRPSGLETQYF
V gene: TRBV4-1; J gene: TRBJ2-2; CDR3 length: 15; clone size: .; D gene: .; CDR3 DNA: TGCGCCAGCAGCCAAGAGACCAGGGTTATCGGGGAGCTGTTTTTT; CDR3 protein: CASSQETRVIGELFF